This is a list of T cell receptor beta chains from one sample in a study of blood T cell repertoires in COVID-19. Using immunoSEQ multiplex PCR, the repertoire was profiled, and TCRdb retains in-frame clones only, with some absent. The repertoire holds about 200,000 clones, 86% seen once, with 5.6% in the top ten. Sample: PBMCs or T cells enriched from blood (not recorded which). These receptors all stem from a man between 40 and 49 years old with acute COVID-19. CDR3s include the opening cysteine and the closing phenylalanine or tryptophan. A D gene is named only where the DNA matches it firmly. Clone size, where shown, is once, few, many, or a class for clones that have expanded.

clone_size: .
cdr3_length: 11
j_call: TRBJ2-3
v_call: TRBV21-1
d_call: .
cdr3_nt: TGTGCCAGCAGCAACAGGGATACGCAGTATTTT
cdr3_aa: CASSNRDTQYF

clone_size: few
cdr3_length: 16
j_call: TRBJ2-1
v_call: TRBV11-2
d_call: .
cdr3_nt: TGTGCCAGCAGCCCGGGGGACAGCGGGTTTTACAATGAGCAGTTCTTC
cdr3_aa: CASSPGDSGFYNEQFF

clone_size: .
cdr3_length: 15
j_call: TRBJ2-3
v_call: TRBV25-1
d_call: .
cdr3_nt: TGTGCCAGCAGCCATACGCGCGGTAGCGGAGATACGCAGTATTTT
cdr3_aa: CASSHTRGSGDTQYF

clone_size: .
cdr3_length: 12
j_call: TRBJ1-2
v_call: TRBV9
d_call: TRBD1
cdr3_nt: TGTGCCAGCAGCGCAGAGAAGGGGGCGGAAACCTTC
cdr3_aa: CASSAEKGAETF

clone_size: .
cdr3_length: 15
j_call: TRBJ2-2
v_call: TRBV6-2/TRBV6-3
d_call: .
cdr3_nt: TGTGCCAGCAGTTACAATATCATAGTTACCGGGGAGCTGTTTTTT
cdr3_aa: CASSYNIIVTGELFF

clone_size: .
cdr3_length: 16
j_call: TRBJ2-7
v_call: TRBV5-3
d_call: .
cdr3_nt: TGTGCCAGAAGCTTGGCAAAGCGGTATACCTCCTACGAGCAGTACTTC
cdr3_aa: CARSLAKRYTSYEQYF

clone_size: .
cdr3_length: 14
j_call: TRBJ2-7
v_call: TRBV5-5
d_call: TRBD1
cdr3_nt: TGTGCCAGCAGCTTGGCCGCAGGGGGCTACGAGCAGTACTTC
cdr3_aa: CASSLAAGGYEQYF

clone_size: .
cdr3_length: 13
j_call: TRBJ2-3
v_call: TRBV24-1
d_call: .
cdr3_nt: TGTGCCACCAGTGGGCAGGGTGGGGATACGCAGTATTTT
cdr3_aa: CATSGQGGDTQYF

clone_size: .
cdr3_length: 13
j_call: TRBJ2-7
v_call: TRBV5-1
d_call: .
cdr3_nt: TGCGCCAGCAGACAGGGTGGGCCCTACGAGCAGTACTTC
cdr3_aa: CASRQGGPYEQYF

clone_size: .
cdr3_length: 23
j_call: TRBJ2-1
v_call: TRBV11-2
d_call: .
cdr3_nt: TGTGCCAGCAGTTCAGTTGATAGGGCAAGGGACAGGGCGACTAGCGGACGAGGGTATGAGCAGTTCTTC
cdr3_aa: CASSSVDRARDRATSGRGYEQFF

clone_size: .
cdr3_length: 12
j_call: TRBJ2-1
v_call: TRBV12-3/TRBV12-4
d_call: .
cdr3_nt: TGTGCCAGCAGTCCCAGGGAAAATGAGCAGTTCTTC
cdr3_aa: CASSPRENEQFF

clone_size: .
cdr3_length: 13
j_call: TRBJ2-7
v_call: TRBV6-4
d_call: .
cdr3_nt: TGTGCCAGTTTTGGGGAGGCCATCTACGAGCAGTACTTC
cdr3_aa: CASFGEAIYEQYF

clone_size: .
cdr3_length: 17
j_call: TRBJ2-1
v_call: TRBV7-9
d_call: TRBD1
cdr3_nt: TGTGCCAGCAGCTTATTTTGGACAGGGACTTCCTACAATGAGCAGTTCTTC
cdr3_aa: CASSLFWTGTSYNEQFF

clone_size: once
cdr3_length: 15
j_call: TRBJ1-6
v_call: TRBV4-2
d_call: .
cdr3_nt: TGTGCCAGCAGCCAAGATCTAAAGCCAAATTCACCCCTCCACTTT
cdr3_aa: CASSQDLKPNSPLHF

clone_size: once
cdr3_length: 12
j_call: TRBJ2-5
v_call: TRBV6-5
d_call: .
cdr3_nt: TGTGCCAGCAGGGGACATTTGGAGACCCAGTACTTC
cdr3_aa: CASRGHLETQYF

clone_size: once
cdr3_length: 14
j_call: TRBJ2-7
v_call: TRBV11-2
d_call: TRBD2
cdr3_nt: TGTGCCAGCAGTCGTGGGACTAACTCCTACGAGCAGTACTTC
cdr3_aa: CASSRGTNSYEQYF

clone_size: few
cdr3_length: 14
j_call: TRBJ1-2
v_call: TRBV10-2
d_call: .
cdr3_nt: TGCGCCAGCACCCCTCGGGGGGTCGACTATGGCTACACCTTC
cdr3_aa: CASTPRGVDYGYTF

clone_size: .
cdr3_length: 15
j_call: TRBJ2-7
v_call: TRBV5-5
d_call: TRBD1
cdr3_nt: TGTGCCAGCAGCTTGGTGGACAGGGGGACCTACGAGCAGTACTTC
cdr3_aa: CASSLVDRGTYEQYF

clone_size: .
cdr3_length: 15
j_call: TRBJ1-3
v_call: TRBV2
d_call: .
cdr3_nt: TGTGCCAGCAGGCGACAGGCTTCGTCTGGAAACACCATATATTTT
cdr3_aa: CASRRQASSGNTIYF

clone_size: once
cdr3_length: 15
j_call: TRBJ2-5
v_call: TRBV28
d_call: TRBD1
cdr3_nt: TGTGCCAGCAGTATTCTCGCAGGGGGCGCGGAGACCCAGTACTTC
cdr3_aa: CASSILAGGAETQYF

clone_size: .
cdr3_length: 17
j_call: TRBJ2-7
v_call: TRBV19
d_call: TRBD1
cdr3_nt: TGTGCCAGTAGTATAGGTCCCCCGGGACAGGGGGCTTACGAGCAGTACTTC
cdr3_aa: CASSIGPPGQGAYEQYF

clone_size: .
cdr3_length: 12
j_call: TRBJ2-7
v_call: TRBV14
d_call: .
cdr3_nt: TGTGCCAGCAGCCTAGACCGCTACGAGCAGTACTTC
cdr3_aa: CASSLDRYEQYF

clone_size: .
cdr3_length: 18
j_call: TRBJ2-6
v_call: TRBV28
d_call: TRBD1
cdr3_nt: TGTGCCAGCAGTTCCCTGAGGACAGGGGTCTCTGGGGCCAACGTCCTGACTTTC
cdr3_aa: CASSSLRTGVSGANVLTF

clone_size: .
cdr3_length: 15
j_call: TRBJ1-4
v_call: TRBV5-1
d_call: .
cdr3_nt: TGCGCCAGCAGCCACGACAGCGCAACTAATGAAAAACTGTTTTTT
cdr3_aa: CASSHDSATNEKLFF

clone_size: .
cdr3_length: 16
j_call: TRBJ2-3
v_call: TRBV19
d_call: .
cdr3_nt: TGTGCCAGTAGTTCGCAGTTAGCGATCCGCGGAGATACGCAGTATTTT
cdr3_aa: CASSSQLAIRGDTQYF

clone_size: .
cdr3_length: 14
j_call: TRBJ1-6
v_call: TRBV27
d_call: TRBD1
cdr3_nt: TGTGCCAGCAGTCACGGGACAGGGTACTCACCCCTCCACTTT
cdr3_aa: CASSHGTGYSPLHF

clone_size: .
cdr3_length: 19
j_call: TRBJ2-6
v_call: TRBV9
d_call: TRBD1
cdr3_nt: TGTGCCAGCAGCGTAGAGGGGGACAGTATTTACTCTGGGGCCAACGTCCTGACTTTC
cdr3_aa: CASSVEGDSIYSGANVLTF

clone_size: .
cdr3_length: 16
j_call: TRBJ2-1
v_call: TRBV4-1
d_call: TRBD2
cdr3_nt: TGCGCCAGCAGCCAAGATAAATTAGCGGGAGACAATGAGCAGTTCTTC
cdr3_aa: CASSQDKLAGDNEQFF

clone_size: once
cdr3_length: 13
j_call: TRBJ1-2
v_call: TRBV5-1
d_call: .
cdr3_nt: TGCGCCAGCAGCTTGGCAGGGTGGAATGGCTACACCTTC
cdr3_aa: CASSLAGWNGYTF

clone_size: .
cdr3_length: 14
j_call: TRBJ2-7
v_call: TRBV27
d_call: TRBD1
cdr3_nt: TGTGCCAGCAGGTACAGGGGTAGCTCCTACGAGCAGTACTTC
cdr3_aa: CASRYRGSSYEQYF

clone_size: .
cdr3_length: 14
j_call: TRBJ2-5
v_call: TRBV7-6
d_call: TRBD2
cdr3_nt: TGTGCCAGCAGCTTATTATGGGAGGGCGAGACCCAGTACTTC
cdr3_aa: CASSLLWEGETQYF

clone_size: .
cdr3_length: 16
j_call: TRBJ2-2
v_call: TRBV18
d_call: TRBD2
cdr3_nt: TGTGCCAGCTCACCACCGGGCGGGAGGGACACCGGGGAGCTGTTTTTT
cdr3_aa: CASSPPGGRDTGELFF

clone_size: .
cdr3_length: 11
j_call: TRBJ2-7
v_call: TRBV19
d_call: .
cdr3_nt: TGTGCCAGTACCGATACGGTCGAGCAGTACTTC
cdr3_aa: CASTDTVEQYF

clone_size: .
cdr3_length: 11
j_call: TRBJ2-1
v_call: TRBV28
d_call: .
cdr3_nt: TGTGCCAGCAGAGCGGTGACTGAGCAGTTCTTC
cdr3_aa: CASRAVTEQFF

clone_size: .
cdr3_length: 15
j_call: TRBJ1-1
v_call: TRBV6-5
d_call: TRBD1
cdr3_nt: TGTGCCAGCAGGACCGCACTAACAGGGGGCACTGAAGCTTTCTTT
cdr3_aa: CASRTALTGGTEAFF

clone_size: few
cdr3_length: 16
j_call: TRBJ1-6
v_call: TRBV27
d_call: .
cdr3_nt: TGTGCCAGCAGTTTATCATGGAGCTCCTATAATTCACCCCTCCACTTT
cdr3_aa: CASSLSWSSYNSPLHF

clone_size: .
cdr3_length: 14
j_call: TRBJ1-3
v_call: TRBV28
d_call: .
cdr3_nt: TGTGCCAGCAGTTTACGGGGGGTCGGAAACACCATATATTTT
cdr3_aa: CASSLRGVGNTIYF

clone_size: once
cdr3_length: 14
j_call: TRBJ2-1
v_call: TRBV29-1
d_call: TRBD2
cdr3_nt: TGCAGCGTTGCGACTAGCGGGAGTGGGGTTGAGCAGTTCTTC
cdr3_aa: CSVATSGSGVEQFF

clone_size: .
cdr3_length: 16
j_call: TRBJ2-5
v_call: TRBV6-5
d_call: .
cdr3_nt: TGTGCCAGCAGTTACGGGACGGGACTCCGGGTTGAGACCCAGTACTTC
cdr3_aa: CASSYGTGLRVETQYF

clone_size: few
cdr3_length: 16
j_call: TRBJ1-1
v_call: TRBV30
d_call: .
cdr3_nt: TGTGCCTGGATGGGGCCTAGTGACAGGTTGGCCACTGAAGCTTTCTTT
cdr3_aa: CAWMGPSDRLATEAFF